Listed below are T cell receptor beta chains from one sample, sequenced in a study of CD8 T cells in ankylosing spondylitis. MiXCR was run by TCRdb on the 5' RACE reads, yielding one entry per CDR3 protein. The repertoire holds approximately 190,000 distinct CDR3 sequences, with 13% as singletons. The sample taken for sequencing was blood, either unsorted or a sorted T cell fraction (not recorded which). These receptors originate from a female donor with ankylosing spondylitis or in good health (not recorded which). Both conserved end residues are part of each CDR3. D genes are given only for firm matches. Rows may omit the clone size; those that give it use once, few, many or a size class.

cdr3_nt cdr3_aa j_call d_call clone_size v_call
TGTGCCACCGGGATAGGGGCAGCAACTAATGAAAAACTGTTTTTT CATGIGAATNEKLFF TRBJ1-4 . once TRBV19
TGTGCCAGCAGTTGGTGTGTGGGGGGCGACTATGGCTACACCTTC CASSWCVGGDYGYTF TRBJ1-2 . . TRBV11-2
TGCGCCAGCAGCGGGCTAGCGGGGAGAAGGGAGTTCTTC CASSGLAGRREFF TRBJ2-1 TRBD2 many TRBV5-1
TGTGCCAGCAGCCAAGATCGAAGGGGCAGGGAAGCTTTCTTT CASSQDRRGREAFF TRBJ1-1 . many TRBV4-2
TGTGCCTGGAGGGGTTCGGGACTAGCGGCCCTCACGTCAGATACGCAGTATTTT CAWRGSGLAALTSDTQYF TRBJ2-3 TRBD2 once TRBV30
TGTGCCAGCAGTTACCGAGGACTAGCGGGAGCGGAGACCCAGTACTTC CASSYRGLAGAETQYF TRBJ2-5 TRBD2 few TRBV6-2/TRBV6-3
TGCAGCGGAGGAGAGAACACCGGGGAGCTGTTTTTT CSGGENTGELFF TRBJ2-2 . many TRBV29-1
TGCAGTGCTAGAGAACAGGGGGCTACTAGCAATCAGCCCCAGCATTTT CSAREQGATSNQPQHF TRBJ1-5 TRBD1 few TRBV20-1
TGTGCCTGGAGTGGAATTTCGGACGGCTACACCTTC CAWSGISDGYTF TRBJ1-2 . few TRBV30
TGTGCCAGCACCAGAGGAGGGACGAACACCGGGGAGCTGTTTTTT CASTRGGTNTGELFF TRBJ2-2 . many TRBV5-5
TGTGCCAGCAGTTATACCGGGACAGTGAACACTGAAGCTTTCTTT CASSYTGTVNTEAFF TRBJ1-1 TRBD1 many TRBV27
TGTGCCAGCAGCCTCATTGGTAGTGAAAAACTGTTTTTT CASSLIGSEKLFF TRBJ1-4 . many TRBV12-3/TRBV12-4
TGTGCCAGCAGCTTAGAAGCTAGCGGGAGGTCCTACAATGAGCAGTTCTTC CASSLEASGRSYNEQFF TRBJ2-1 TRBD2 many TRBV7-2
TGCAGCGCCGGACATTACAATGAGCAGTTCTTC CSAGHYNEQFF TRBJ2-1 . . TRBV29-1
TGTGCCAGCAGTCTGTTGACAGGACGCAATCAGCCCCAGCATTTT CASSLLTGRNQPQHF TRBJ1-5 . many TRBV27
TGTGCCAGCAGCCTAGGGGTCCCCAGGGTGACCGGGGAGCTGTTTTTT CASSLGVPRVTGELFF TRBJ2-2 . many TRBV11-3
TGCGCCAGCAGTGAAGGGACAGGGACCGGGGAGCTGTTTTTT CASSEGTGTGELFF TRBJ2-2 TRBD1 . TRBV10-2
TGTGCCATCGCAGTTAACTATGGCTACACCTTC CAIAVNYGYTF TRBJ1-2 . many TRBV10-3
TGTGCCAGCAGGGACAGGGTATATGGCTACACCTTC CASRDRVYGYTF TRBJ1-2 TRBD1 few TRBV2
TGTGCCAGCAGTGAAATAATGGGAAGCAATCAGCCCCAGCATTTT CASSEIMGSNQPQHF TRBJ1-5 . few TRBV6-1
TGTGCCAGCAGTTTTGGAGGTTTTGGGGGACAGGGAGACACCGGGGAGCTGTTTTTT CASSFGGFGGQGDTGELFF TRBJ2-2 TRBD1 many TRBV28
TGCAGCGTAACGGGGCGGTTAGCCAAAAACATTCAGTACTTC CSVTGRLAKNIQYF TRBJ2-4 . many TRBV29-1
TGTGCCAGCAGCTTAGCGAGCGGGGACAGGGCCCACGAGCAGTACTTC CASSLASGDRAHEQYF TRBJ2-7 TRBD1 many TRBV7-2
TGTGCCAGCAGCCCGAGGGGACAGGTGCCCGGGGCCAACGTCCTGACTTTC CASSPRGQVPGANVLTF TRBJ2-6 TRBD1 . TRBV7-2
TGTGCCAGCAGCTTGCTATTCGAGCGGGAGCTACGGAGTGAGCAGTTCTTC CASSLLFERELRSEQFF TRBJ2-1 TRBD2 many TRBV11-2
TGTGCCAGCAGCCAGGGAGCGGGAGGGGACGGTGAGCAGTTCTTC CASSQGAGGDGEQFF TRBJ2-1 TRBD2 . TRBV4-2
TGTGCCAGCAGCTTAGATGGGACAGGCCATAGCAATCAGCCCCAGCATTTT CASSLDGTGHSNQPQHF TRBJ1-5 TRBD1 . TRBV11-2
TGTGCCAGCAGCTTAGATCCGGGCTCAACGTACGAGCAGTACTTC CASSLDPGSTYEQYF TRBJ2-7 . . TRBV7-2
TGTGCCGGACGGGGGGGCGCCGCCAAAAACATTCAGTACTTC CAGRGGAAKNIQYF TRBJ2-4 . many TRBV21-1
TGTGCCAGCAGTTTGGATCAGGGTCGGCCTAATGAAAAACTGTTTTTT CASSLDQGRPNEKLFF TRBJ1-4 . many TRBV28
TGTGCCAGCAGCTTAGTTGGGAACAATGAGCAGTTCTTC CASSLVGNNEQFF TRBJ2-1 . many TRBV7-2
TGTGCCAGCATGGCGCCGGGACTAGCGGGAGGGGTACATGAGCAGTTCTTC CASMAPGLAGGVHEQFF TRBJ2-1 TRBD2 few TRBV6-1